Sequencing of this TCR beta chain was carried out in a study of shared clonotypes between healthy human individuals. On this clone: Its target is not known.

Points from the study as a whole: Against clonotypes common to all four donors, non-shared ones had lower generation probabilities. Tissue TCR repertoires likely differ from these blood-only repertoires.

The CDR3 contains 15 residues. The V gene's germline CDR1 is MNHNY and CDR2 SVGAGI (reference sequence). The V segment lost 6 bases and the J segment 3 bases; nucleotides outside the gene matches: 8. Using immunoSEQ multiplex PCR, the repertoire was profiled, and TCRdb retains in-frame clones only, with some absent. The data hold approximately 530,000 clones, with approximately 95% observed a single time. Sequenced material: naive CD4+ T cells sorted from blood. Specified subset: CD45RA+ positively selected. The clonotype comes from a young woman in good health. V and J are TRBV6-6 and TRBJ2-7; 10 bases are shared with TRBD2. This CDR3 is CASSGTSGTLYEQYF. The CDR3 nucleotides read TGTGCCAGCAGCGGCACTAGCGGGACCCTCTACGAGCAGTACTTC.